The TCR beta chain described here comes from a study of T cell responses to AZD1222 COVID-19 vaccine. About the study: The analysis combined second doses at about 4 or about 12 weeks.

Study-level results: At baseline, just a handful of AZD1222 recipients tested seropositive. Close to half of all spike-specific TCRs reportedly target regions of the variants that are unmutated.

The protocol was immunoSEQ multiplex PCR, while the TCRdb copy is restricted to in-frame clones and leaves out a portion. The data show some 170,000 clones, around nine tenths seen once. A remark on this clone: Its antigen is currently unknown.

The V gene's germline CDR1 is LGHNA and CDR2 YNFKEQ. V lost 0 bases and J lost 4, with 19 bases in between. The CDR3 totals 18 residues. The genes are TRBV4-2 and TRBJ2-1; either TRBD1 or TRBD2 may supply D (6 bases each). Here the sequenced sample was peripheral blood, taken on day 0 of AZD1222 vaccination. This sequence originates from an adult in good health. CDR3 residues: CASSQDVEFGGTYNEQFF. DNA for the CDR3: TGTGCCAGCAGCCAAGACGTTGAGTTTGGCGGGACATACAATGAGCAGTTCTTC.